The 31 T cell receptor beta chains presented below share a single source sample, sequenced in a study of human T cells and chemical hapten exposure. TCRdb redid the calling of the RACE reads with MiXCR, one entry per CDR3 protein. Found here are some 250,000 distinct CDR3 sequences, almost 8% of them singletons; the top ten hold 1.2%. The time point is: pre-sensitization, week 0. Treatment reported: therapeutic diphenylcyclopropenone sensitization with weekly scalp DPC. The input for sequencing was whole blood, taken in connection with sensitization to the hapten diphenylcyclopropenone (DPC). The receptors were gathered from a young man with alopecia areata. Some clones in this sample may be carry-over from other donors' samples.

This clonotype was observed a handful of times. The rearrangement links TRBV28 to TRBJ2-7, with no clear D. Looked up from germline, CDR1 is MDHEN and CDR2 is SYDVKM. The CDR3 is made up of 13 amino acids. V dropped 5 bases and J dropped 5 bases, with 13 bases sitting between them. The CDR3 DNA is TGTGCCAGCAGTCCCCTACTCACCCACGAGCAGTACTTC. It translates to CASSPLLTHEQYF.

This clonotype showed up many times. The chain joins TRBV7-2 to TRBJ1-6; D remains unclear. From germline, CDR1 is SGHTA and CDR2 FQGNSA. The V gene lost 3 bases and the J gene lost 9 bases, with 12 bases spanning the gap. CDR3 size: 14 residues. The CDR3 region has the DNA TGTGCCAGCAGCTTCATGGTAGTGGCTTCACCCCTCCACTTT. This gives the protein CASSFMVVASPLHF.

This clonotype was seen a few times. V is TRBV12-3 or TRBV12-4 and J is TRBJ1-5; 7 bases fit TRBD1. With V trimmed by 8 bases and J by 0 bases, 7 bases remained unmatched. CDR3 size: 15 residues. The CDR3 sequence is CASVPGQDSNQPQHF. As DNA, the CDR3 is TGTGCCAGCGTTCCCGGACAGGATAGCAATCAGCCCCAGCATTTT.

There are many counts of this clonotype. The CDR3 DNA is TGCAGTACCGCACGCGAGGGGAGGTATGGCTACACCTTC. Its protein product is CSTAREGRYGYTF. V is TRBV20-1 and J is TRBJ1-2; possible D gene TRBD1, 5 bases. Germline values: CDR1 DFQATT, CDR2 SNEGSKA (reference sequence). The germline V and J ends were trimmed by 8 bases and 5 bases, with 18 bases remaining between them. The CDR3 contains 13 residues.

There are a few counts of this clonotype. J is TRBJ2-7 and V is TRBV12-3 or TRBV12-4, with 7 bases matching TRBD1. The J segment lost 2 bases and the V segment lost 6 bases, leaving 10 bases of the junction unmatched. The CDR3 spans 15 residues. This CDR3 is CASSQSGGYAYEQYF. The CDR3 DNA is TGTGCCAGCAGCCAATCAGGGGGTTATGCCTACGAGCAGTACTTC.

This clonotype was counted between two and nine times. This chain uses TRBV6-6 with TRBJ1-3; the D is unclear. The CDR3 sequence is 17 residues long. Trimming took 5 bases from V and 4 from J, leaving 21 bases between them. From germline, CDR1 is MNHNY and CDR2 SVGAGI (reference sequence). The CDR3 DNA reads as TGTGCCAGCAGTGAGGGAGAAACCGCAGGTCGCGGAAACACCATATATTTT. Encoded protein: CASSEGETAGRGNTIYF.

The chain has TRBV7-6 and TRBJ1-1; D perhaps matches TRBD1 (6 bases). Germline CDR1 reads SGHVS; CDR2 reads FNYEAQ. The V end lost 5 bases, the J end lost 0 bases, and 16 bases lay between the germline ends. This CDR3 comprises 16 residues. The CDR3: CASSPRQGLMNTEAFF. The CDR3 nucleotides are TGTGCCAGCAGCCCACGGCAGGGGTTGATGAACACTGAAGCTTTCTTT.

This chain joins TRBV5-4 and TRBJ2-2; 8 positions match TRBD2. CDR3 length equals 17 residues. Germline values: CDR1 SGHNT, CDR2 YYREEE (reference sequence). Losses at the gene ends were 4 bases for V and 1 base for J; bases not matched to a gene: 9. The CDR3: CASSPMRSGGNTGELFF. In DNA form, the CDR3 reads TGTGCCAGCAGCCCTATGCGAAGCGGGGGGAACACCGGGGAGCTGTTTTTT.

This sequence joins TRBV4-3 and TRBJ1-3; D is perhaps TRBD1 (5 bases). CDR3 length: 15 amino acids. V lost 0 bases and J 2 bases, leaving 8 bases between the germline ends. Germline V gives CDR1 LGHNA, CDR2 YSLEER. CDR3 nucleotide sequence: TGCGCCAGCAGCCAAGATTTAGGGGCTGGAAACACCATATATTTT. Its protein product is CASSQDLGAGNTIYF.

This clonotype was seen a handful of times. The CDR3 is CASSLTVAKNIQYF. The CDR3 DNA sequence: TGTGCCAGCAGCCTGACGGTAGCCAAAAACATTCAGTACTTC. The chain recombines TRBV5-6 with TRBJ2-4, with D unresolved. CDR1 is SGHDT and CDR2 is YYEEEE in the germline V gene. The CDR3 extends over 14 amino acids. Trimming removed 4 bases from V and 0 bases from J, with 8 bases in between. The full variable domain, rest sourced from reference TRBV5-6 and TRBJ2-4, is DAGVTQSPTHLIKTRGQQVTLRCSPKSGHDTVSWYQQALGQGPQFIFQYYEEEERQRGNFPDRFSGHQFPNYSSELNVNALLLGDSALYLCASSLTVAKNIQYFGAGTRLSVL.

This clonotype was observed a few times. The genes are TRBV4-1 and TRBJ1-6, with 9 bases that match TRBD1. The CDR3 sequence is 13 residues long. With 3 bases clipped from V and 9 bases from J, the junction kept 0 bases outside the gene matches. In germline, CDR1 is MGHRA, CDR2 YSYEKL. The DNA of the CDR3 is TGCGCCAGCAGCCAGGACAGGGGTTCACCCCTCCACTTT. It translates to CASSQDRGSPLHF.

This clonotype was detected a few times. This chain joins TRBV6-2 or TRBV6-3 and TRBJ1-5, with a possible D match to TRBD1 (6 bases). The CDR3 spans 13 residues. Germline CDR1 and CDR2: MNHEY and SVGEGT. Trimming left V 6 bases short and J 11 bases short, with 17 bases between. This chain's CDR3 is CASRTGTIMAQHF. For the CDR3, the DNA is TGTGCCAGCAGGACAGGCACAATTATGGCCCAGCATTTT.

CDR3 sequence reads: CASSPFPQVIQYF. CDR3 coding DNA: TGTGCCAGCAGCCCCTTTCCACAGGTGATTCAGTACTTC. The chain couples TRBV14 to TRBJ2-4; perhaps TRBD1 as D (5 bases). Trimming took 4 bases from V and 10 from J, leaving 14 bases between them. Germline CDR1 reads SGHDN; CDR2 reads FVKESK. The CDR3 runs 13 residues.

V gene TRBV11-2 combines with J gene TRBJ2-7; the D is unclear. Germline V lookup: CDR1 SGHAT, CDR2 FQNNGV. V was pared by 3 bases and J by 11 bases, with 11 bases between. The CDR3 is 11 residues long. This chain's CDR3 is CASSLTTPKYF. CDR3 in DNA: TGTGCCAGCAGCTTGACCACACCGAAGTACTTC.

V gene TRBV28 combines with J gene TRBJ1-1, with D hard to call. CDR3 length: 12 residues. Trimming stripped 1 base from V and 6 bases from J, with 6 bases between. Germline lookup yields CDR1 MDHEN and CDR2 SYDVKM. In DNA form, the CDR3 reads TGTGCCAGCAGTTTATCCCTCGCTGAAGCTTTCTTT. It translates to CASSLSLAEAFF.

This clonotype was observed at least ten times. The V gene is TRBV20-1, the J gene TRBJ1-6; no clear D. V was shortened by 3 bases and J by 4 bases, with 7 bases between the two germline ends. CDR3 size: 13 residues. Germline V gene lookup returns CDR1 DFQATT and CDR2 SNEGSKA (reference sequence). The CDR3 protein is CSASLGYNSPLHF. Here the CDR3 DNA reads TGCAGTGCTAGTTTGGGGTATAATTCACCCCTCCACTTT.

This clonotype was observed a few times. The V gene is TRBV5-1, the J gene TRBJ1-2; D is unresolved. This CDR3 is built from 13 residues. The germline V gene has CDR1 SGHRS and CDR2 YFSETQ. With 0 bases removed from V and 1 base from J, the gap between germline ends came to 4 bases. The CDR3 sequence: CASSLEDNYGYTF. The CDR3 region has the DNA TGCGCCAGCAGCTTGGAGGATAACTATGGCTACACCTTC.

This clonotype was observed a few times. V is TRBV11-2 and J is TRBJ1-1; D remains unclear. CDR1 is SGHAT and CDR2 is FQNNGV in the germline V gene. The CDR3 is made up of 13 amino acids. Trimming removed 2 bases at V and 4 bases at J, with 8 bases between. For the CDR3, the DNA is TGTGCCAGCAGCTTACTGGGCATCACTGAAGCTTTCTTT. Its translation: CASSLLGITEAFF.

Details on this clonotype: Just one base apart from a much larger clone, this may be a read error. The chain joins TRBV9 to TRBJ1-1; 7 bases line up with TRBD1. Germline-derived CDR1 and CDR2 are SGDLS and YYNGEE. Losses at the gene ends were 0 bases for V and 0 bases for J; bases not matched to a gene: 11. The CDR3 contains 18 residues. DNA for the CDR3: TGTGCCAGCAGCGTAGGAGGACAGGAGGGTTGCATGAACACTGAAGCTTTCTTT. Translating it yields CASSVGGQEGCMNTEAFF.

This clonotype was seen a handful of times. V is TRBV25-1 and J is TRBJ2-3; no reliable D call. Germline V gene data show CDR1 as MGHDK and CDR2 as SYGVNS. This CDR3 has 12 residues. The V and J ends lost 0 bases and 6 bases respectively, with 4 bases between them. CDR3 amino acids: CASSEYGDTQYF. The CDR3 DNA is TGTGCCAGCAGTGAATATGGGGATACGCAGTATTTT.

The V and J genes are TRBV5-6 and TRBJ1-5, with 7 bases fitting TRBD1. The length of the CDR3 is 14 residues. With V trimmed by 4 bases and J by 4 bases, 5 bases remained unmatched. The germline gives CDR1 SGHDT, CDR2 YYEEEE. The CDR3 nucleotides read TGTGCCAGCAGCATTATGACAGGGAATCAGCCCCAGCATTTT. The encoded protein is CASSIMTGNQPQHF.

The chain is built from TRBV6-2 or TRBV6-3 and TRBJ2-3; the match to TRBD2 covers 11 bases. After removal of 0 bases from V and 7 bases from J, the junction contained 12 bases not matched to a gene. The CDR3 contains 18 residues. Germline CDR1 reads MNHEY; CDR2 reads SVGEGT. CDR3: CASSYSTQTSGAQNTQYF. As DNA, the CDR3 is TGTGCCAGCAGTTACTCGACCCAGACTAGCGGGGCGCAAAATACGCAGTATTTT.

This chain connects TRBV9 to TRBJ2-2; D remains unclear. CDR3 size: 13 residues. V was pared by 0 bases and J by 5 bases, with 5 bases between. Germline CDR1 and CDR2: SGDLS and YYNGEE. CDR3 DNA: TGTGCCAGCAGCGTAGGGTTTACCGGGGAGCTGTTTTTT. Protein: CASSVGFTGELFF. Supplemented by reference TRBV9 and TRBJ2-2, the full variable domain reads DSGVTQTPKHLITATGQRVTLRCSPRSGDLSVYWYQQSLDQGLQFLIQYYNGEERAKGNILERFSAQQFPDLHSELNLSSLELGDSALYFCASSVGFTGELFFGEGSRLTVL.

The CDR3 DNA reads TGTGCCAGCGGTGGGCAGAGGGGCTACACCTTC. Translation gives CASGGQRGYTF. This rearrangement joins TRBV7-3 to TRBJ1-2, with D unresolved. CDR3 size: 11 residues. From germline, CDR1 is SGHTA and CDR2 FQGTGA. With 8 bases removed from V and 8 bases from J, the gap between germline ends came to 12 bases. The whole variable domain, remainder taken from reference TRBV7-3 and TRBJ1-2, is GAGVSQTPSNKVTEKGKYVELRCDPISGHTALYWYRQSLGQGPEFLIYFQGTGAADDSGLPNDRFFAVRPEGSVSTLKIQRTERGDSAVYLCASGGQRGYTFGSGTRLTVV.

This clonotype was found many times. This sequence joins TRBV27 and TRBJ2-1; 9 nucleotides line up with TRBD1. The CDR3 has 12 amino acids. Per the germline V gene, CDR1 is MNHEY and CDR2 is SMNVEV (reference sequence). V lost 5 bases, J lost 14 bases, and 7 bases stayed unmatched. For the CDR3, the DNA is TGTGCCAGCAGTACGACAGGGGGTCGAAAGTTCTTC. It encodes CASSTTGGRKFF.

J is TRBJ1-1 and V is TRBV9; D is unclear. Trimming cost V 2 bases and J 0 bases, with 11 bases left between them. The CDR3 has 15 amino acids. Germline V lookup: CDR1 SGDLS, CDR2 YYNGEE. This chain's CDR3 is CASSVSPSLNTEAFF. DNA for the CDR3: TGTGCCAGCAGCGTCTCCCCCAGTTTGAACACTGAAGCTTTCTTT.

The chain joins TRBV6-5 to TRBJ2-1; perhaps TRBD1 as D (5 bases). V was clipped by 5 bases and J by 2 bases, with 19 bases between them. Germline lookup yields CDR1 MNHEY and CDR2 SVGAGI. The CDR3 has 17 amino acids. The DNA of the CDR3 is TGTGCCAGCAGTCGTTCCCTGGACACCTCAACCTACAATGAGCAGTTCTTC. It is translated as CASSRSLDTSTYNEQFF.

This clonotype was detected ten times or more. V is TRBV21-1 and J is TRBJ2-1; no check of the table's D call, TRBD1, against the DNA was made. TRBV21-1 is reported as a pseudogene. The CDR3 length is 16 residues. The CDR3 sequence is CASSNVLGGRGNEQFF. The DNA of the CDR3 is TGTGCCAGCAGCAACGTCCTGGGGGGGCGCGGCAATGAGCAGTTCTTC.

This clonotype was seen a few times. The chain recombines TRBV20-1 with TRBJ1-3; the D is unclear. The CDR3 is made up of 12 amino acids. The germline gives CDR1 DFQATT, CDR2 SNEGSKA (reference sequence). V lost 3 bases to trimming and J lost 4 bases, with 7 bases between them. CDR3 DNA: TGCAGTGCTAGCCTGGGAGGAAACACCATATATTTT. Its protein product is CSASLGGNTIYF.

In its sample, this clonotype was seen a few times. The J gene is TRBJ2-7, the V gene TRBV11-2; perhaps TRBD2 as D (5 bases). The CDR3 runs to 15 residues. The germline V gene encodes CDR1 SGHAT and CDR2 FQNNGV. The V end lost 0 bases, the J end lost 6 bases, and 15 bases lay between the germline ends. The DNA for the CDR3 is TGTGCCAGCAGCTTAGACCCGAGACTAACTACCGAGCAGTACTTC. This translates into CASSLDPRLTTEQYF.

This clonotype was seen many times. This chain connects TRBV11-2 to TRBJ2-7; maybe TRBD1 (6 bases). This CDR3 is built from 13 residues. Trimming took off 5 bases at V and 3 bases at J, with 11 bases between the two ends. Per germline, CDR1 SGHAT and CDR2 FQNNGV. The CDR3 spells CASSAGQLYEQYF. The CDR3 DNA is TGTGCCAGCAGCGCTGGACAGCTCTACGAGCAGTACTTC.